Listed below are T cell receptor beta chains from one sample, sequenced in a study of T cells in Graves' hyperthyroidism and ophthalmopathy. From the multiplex PCR reads, TCRdb called clonotypes with MiXCR, one entry per CDR3 protein. The table shows 300,000 to 350,000 distinct CDR3 sequences, with roughly a fifth occurring only once. The sample was blood. The receptors derive from a woman aged 45-65 years with Graves' hyperthyroidism. Each CDR3 is given with its conserved first and last residue. The D gene is left open where the match is weak. Rows give clone size only sometimes, using once, few, many, or a class for an expanded clone.

v_call: TRBV20-1; j_call: TRBJ2-5; d_call: TRBD1; clone_size: many; cdr3_nt: TGCAGTGCTAGAGATCCGGGACAGGGGTCGGAGACCCAGTACTTC; cdr3_aa: CSARDPGQGSETQYF
v_call: TRBV2; j_call: TRBJ1-1; d_call: TRBD1; clone_size: many; cdr3_nt: TGTGCCAGCAGTTACGTGACAGGGGAGAACACTGAAGCTTTCTTT; cdr3_aa: CASSYVTGENTEAFF
v_call: TRBV7-8; j_call: TRBJ1-5; d_call: TRBD1; clone_size: NA; cdr3_nt: TGTGCCAGCGTGGGACAGACAGGATCCAATCAGCCCCAGCATTTT; cdr3_aa: CASVGQTGSNQPQHF
v_call: TRBV6-2/TRBV6-3; j_call: TRBJ2-5; d_call: TRBD1; clone_size: NA; cdr3_nt: TGTGCCAGCAGTGACCGGGACAGGGGGCAAGAGACCCAGTACTTC; cdr3_aa: CASSDRDRGQETQYF
v_call: TRBV5-8; j_call: TRBJ1-1; d_call: NA; clone_size: NA; cdr3_nt: TGTGCCAGCAGCGCAGGGACAAGGCGCCTTACTGAAGCTTTCTTT; cdr3_aa: CASSAGTRRLTEAFF
v_call: TRBV7-2; j_call: TRBJ2-7; d_call: TRBD1; clone_size: NA; cdr3_nt: TGTGCCAGCAGCTTAAATACGGGACAGTACTACGAGCAGTACTTC; cdr3_aa: CASSLNTGQYYEQYF
v_call: TRBV7-2; j_call: TRBJ1-2; d_call: TRBD1; clone_size: few; cdr3_nt: TGTGCCAGCAGCTCCCAGGGGGAATTAACCTATGGCTACACCTTC; cdr3_aa: CASSSQGELTYGYTF
v_call: TRBV29-1; j_call: TRBJ2-5; d_call: NA; clone_size: many; cdr3_nt: TGCAGCGTTGCTTATGAGACAGACCAAGAGACCCAGTACTTC; cdr3_aa: CSVAYETDQETQYF
v_call: TRBV6-5; j_call: TRBJ2-7; d_call: TRBD2; clone_size: NA; cdr3_nt: TGTGCCAGCAGTTACTCAGCTAGCGGGAGCGTTTACGAGCAGTACTTC; cdr3_aa: CASSYSASGSVYEQYF
v_call: TRBV5-1; j_call: TRBJ2-2; d_call: TRBD2; clone_size: few; cdr3_nt: TGCGCCAGCAGCTTGGGCCTAGCGGGGGGGCCGGACACCGGGGAGCTGTTTTTT; cdr3_aa: CASSLGLAGGPDTGELFF
v_call: TRBV9; j_call: TRBJ1-1; d_call: NA; clone_size: NA; cdr3_nt: TGTGCCAGCAGCGATAACGGCAAGGCGAACACTGAAGCTTTCTTT; cdr3_aa: CASSDNGKANTEAFF
v_call: TRBV2; j_call: TRBJ1-2; d_call: TRBD1; clone_size: few; cdr3_nt: TGTGCCAGCATGGGACAGGGGGCTCGGTATGGCTACACCTTC; cdr3_aa: CASMGQGARYGYTF
v_call: TRBV6-1; j_call: TRBJ1-2; d_call: NA; clone_size: few; cdr3_nt: TGTGCCAGCAGGAACTTTATTGGCTCGATCCCTGGCTACACCTTC; cdr3_aa: CASRNFIGSIPGYTF
v_call: TRBV28; j_call: TRBJ2-7; d_call: NA; clone_size: NA; cdr3_nt: TGTGCCAGCAGTTATTCGACAGATTCCTACTCCGAGCAGTACTTC; cdr3_aa: CASSYSTDSYSEQYF
v_call: TRBV9; j_call: TRBJ1-5; d_call: NA; clone_size: NA; cdr3_nt: TGTGCCAGCAGCGCCGTGACAGATCAGCCCCAGCATTTT; cdr3_aa: CASSAVTDQPQHF